The 27 T cell receptor beta chains reported below all come from one sample, sequenced in a study of T cells generated in artificial thymic organoids. Reverse primers in the TRAC or TRBC constant regions drove separate semi-nested PCRs for TCRalpha and TCRbeta. TCRdb re-derived calls from the 5' RACE reads in MiXCR, one entry per CDR3 protein. The sample yields thousands of distinct CDR3 sequences, around 34% seen once. Sequencing was performed on naive CD8+ T cells from blood. Subset reported: CD3+TCRalphabeta+CD8SP T cells; for blood, CD45RO-CCR7+ naive CD8+ T cells. These TCRs come from a human donor who gave cord blood stem cells for thymic organoid culture, a cardiac surgery patient who gave postnatal thymus, or a blood donor (not recorded which).

Details on this clonotype: Since a much larger clone is just one base distant, this may be a read error. The chain links TRBV4-3 to TRBJ1-1; the D is unclear. Germline V CDR1 and CDR2: LGHNA, YSLEER. V lost 1 base, J lost 1 base, and 10 bases lay in between. This CDR3 region has 15 residues. CDR3 residues: CASSQGEDWNTEAFF. The CDR3 DNA reads as TGCGCCAGCAGCCAAGGGGAGGACTGGAACACTGAAGCTTTCTTT.

Relative to its sample, this clonotype is medium-sized (0.01 to 0.1%). The CDR3: CASSLSSGSADTQYF. The CDR3 region has the DNA TGCGCCAGCAGCTTGTCTAGCGGGAGCGCAGATACGCAGTATTTT. This chain joins TRBV5-1 and TRBJ2-3, with 10 bases fitting TRBD2. The CDR3 covers 15 residues. Per the germline V gene, CDR1 is SGHRS and CDR2 is YFSETQ. J gave up 4 bases and V 1 base, and 3 bases lay outside the gene matches.

By sample fraction, this clonotype is medium-sized. This rearrangement joins TRBV28 to TRBJ1-2, with D unclear. The V and J ends lost 3 bases and 3 bases respectively, with 11 bases between them. Germline CDR1 reads MDHEN; CDR2 reads SYDVKM. There are 14 residues in the CDR3. In nucleotides, the CDR3 is TGTGCCAGCAGTTTCCGGATAAACTACTATGGCTACACCTTC. Translation gives CASSFRINYYGYTF.

CDR3 residues: CASSQAIAYQETQYF. Written as DNA, the CDR3 is TGCGCCAGCAGCCAGGCGATAGCTTACCAAGAGACCCAGTACTTC. The rearrangement uses TRBV4-3 and TRBJ2-5; D ambiguous. The germline gives CDR1 LGHNA, CDR2 YSLEER. V lost 3 bases and J lost 0, with 11 bases in between. This CDR3 contains 15 residues.

Only one count was recorded for this clonotype. Just one base apart from a much larger clone, this may be a read error. The chain employs TRBV4-1 and TRBJ1-6, with D unclear. The CDR3 runs to 14 residues. Germline values: CDR1 MGHRA, CDR2 YSYEKL. CDR3 bases: TGCGCCAGCAGCCATCTCAGCGATAATTCACCCCTCCCCTTT. Encoded protein: CASSHLSDNSPLPF.

Within the sample, this clonotype is large (0.1 to 1%). This sequence joins TRBV6-2 or TRBV6-3 and TRBJ2-7; the D gene is possibly TRBD1 (5 bases). The germline V gene encodes CDR1 MNHEY and CDR2 SVGEGT. The CDR3 is 15 residues long. Trimming left V 9 bases short and J 4 bases short, with 22 bases between. CDR3: CARGTGYNRAYEQYF. DNA for the CDR3: TGTGCCAGGGGCACAGGATACAACAGAGCATACGAGCAGTACTTC.

This clonotype is labeled as medium-sized. The CDR3 region is CASSQGPLGTEAFF. The CDR3 DNA sequence: TGTGCCAGCAGCCAAGGGCCCCTGGGGACTGAAGCTTTCTTT. The chain couples TRBV3-1 to TRBJ1-1; D unresolved. V was clipped by 1 base and J by 5 bases, with 11 bases between them. CDR1 LGHDT and CDR2 YNNKEL come from the germline V gene (reference sequence). CDR3 length equals 14 residues.

A remark on this clonotype: This CDR3 is missing its conserved last phenylalanine or tryptophan, likely due to a read error. This rearrangement joins TRBV12-3 or TRBV12-4 to TRBJ2-1; perhaps D is TRBD1 or TRBD2 (7 bases each). The CDR3 consists of 17 residues. In DNA form, the CDR3 reads TGTGCCAGCAGTTTAAGGACGGGGGAGGGGGCCTACAATGAACAGTTCTAC. Residues: CASSLRTGEGAYNEQFY.

Sample share makes this clonotype medium-sized. V and J are TRBV4-3 and TRBJ2-5; D gene unclear. Per germline, CDR1 LGHNA and CDR2 YSLEER. V was cut by 1 base and J by 3 bases, with 12 bases left in between. The CDR3 consists of 15 residues. The CDR3 nucleotides read TGCGCCAGCAGCCAAGGTGTAGGGTCAGAAGAGACCCAGTACTTC. Translated, it gives CASSQGVGSEETQYF.

The chain carries TRBV27 and TRBJ2-7; weak D call: TRBD1 (5 bases). Trimming stripped 5 bases from V and 3 bases from J, with 14 bases between. This CDR3 contains 14 residues. The germline CDR1 and CDR2 sequences are MNHEY and SMNVEV (reference sequence). In DNA form, the CDR3 reads TGTGCCAGCAGTGTGGGGCCCCCCTACTACGAGCAGTACTTC. The encoded protein is CASSVGPPYYEQYF.

This chain joins TRBV7-2 and TRBJ2-3, with 10 bases matching TRBD2. Germline CDR1 is SGHTA and CDR2 is FQGNSA. CDR3 length: 18 residues. J was trimmed by 6 bases and V by 4 bases; bases with no gene match: 16. The CDR3 is CASSSPIAGGLVADTQYF. The CDR3 DNA reads TGTGCCAGCAGCTCACCGATAGCGGGAGGCTTGGTCGCGGATACGCAGTATTTT. The full variable domain, with the rest looked up from reference TRBV7-2 and TRBJ2-3, is GAGVSQSPSNKVTEKGKDVELRCDPISGHTALYWYRQSLGQGLEFLIYFQGNSAPDKSGLPSDRFSAERTGGSVSTLTIQRTQQEDSAVYLCASSSPIAGGLVADTQYFGPGTRLTVL.

This clonotype is medium-sized. This chain links TRBV7-9 with TRBJ1-1; the D gene is possibly TRBD1 (6 bases). Per germline, CDR1 SEHNR and CDR2 FQNEAQ (reference sequence). The CDR3 loop spans 14 amino acids. The V end lost 4 bases, the J end lost 1 base, and 10 bases lay between the germline ends. The CDR3, as DNA: TGTGCCAGCAGCTGGGACAACGCGAACACTGAAGCTTTCTTT. It yields the protein CASSWDNANTEAFF.

A word on this clonotype: Just one base apart from a much larger clone, this may be a read error. This rearrangement joins TRBV6-5 to TRBJ2-3; no reliable D call. Per germline, CDR1 MNHEY and CDR2 SVGAGI. The CDR3 has 13 amino acids. CDR3: CTSSYSYTDTQYF. The CDR3 nucleotides are TGTACCAGCAGTTACTCTTACACAGATACGCAGTATTTT.

This chain uses TRBV4-3 with TRBJ2-7; D is unclear. The CDR3 extends over 15 amino acids. Trimming removed 0 bases from V and 2 bases from J, with 11 bases in between. The germline gives CDR1 LGHNA, CDR2 YSLEER. The CDR3 sequence: CASSQDSSRAYEQYF. CDR3 DNA: TGCGCCAGCAGCCAAGATTCCAGTAGAGCCTACGAGCAGTACTTC.

This clonotype was picked up a small number of times. This sequence joins TRBV9 and TRBJ2-1; 10 bases agree with TRBD1. Trimming at V came to 3 bases and at J to 3 bases, leaving 6 bases not matched to a gene. The CDR3 length is 16 residues. Germline lookup yields CDR1 SGDLS and CDR2 YYNGEE. In DNA, the CDR3 is TGTGCCAGCAGCGCGAGCCGGGACAGGGGCTACAATGAGCAGTTCTTC. Translation gives CASSASRDRGYNEQFF.

CDR3 region: CASSSVGSSYNEQFF. In nucleotides, the CDR3 is TGTGCCAGCAGCTCCGTAGGGAGCTCCTACAATGAGCAGTTCTTC. The V and J genes are TRBV5-4 and TRBJ2-1; possible D gene TRBD2, 5 bases. The V gene's germline CDR1 is SGHNT and CDR2 YYREEE (reference sequence). The CDR3 covers 15 residues. V was pared by 3 bases and J by 0 bases, with 10 bases between. The full variable domain, in which reference TRBV5-4 and TRBJ2-1 provide the parts outside the CDR3, is ETGVTQSPTHLIKTRGQQVTLRCSSQSGHNTVSWYQQALGQGPQFIFQYYREEENGRGNFPPRFSGLQFPNYSSELNVNALELDDSALYLCASSSVGSSYNEQFFGPGTRLTVL.

The rearrangement uses TRBV25-1 and TRBJ1-1, with unresolved D. The ends were cut back, 0 bases at V and 3 bases at J, with 20 bases in the middle. This CDR3 contains 18 residues. From germline, CDR1 is MGHDK and CDR2 SYGVNS. CDR3 sequence (DNA): TGTGCCAGCAGTGAATATGAGGACCGGATGACTGGGGACACTGAAGCTTTCTTT. Translated: CASSEYEDRMTGDTEAFF.

The chain couples TRBV5-1 to TRBJ2-3, with 7 bases that match TRBD2. This CDR3 region has 13 residues. CDR1 and CDR2 (germline): SGHRS, YFSETQ. The V segment lost 2 bases and the J segment 4 bases; nucleotides outside the gene matches: 1. CDR3 nucleotides: TGCGCCAGCAGCTTCGGACTAGCAGATACGCAGTATTTT. Protein sequence: CASSFGLADTQYF.

This clonotype showed up just a few times. The rearrangement joins TRBV7-9 to TRBJ2-7; possibly TRBD2 for D (7 bases). Germline lookup yields CDR1 SEHNR and CDR2 FQNEAQ (reference sequence). The CDR3 sequence is 14 residues long. V lost 5 bases, J lost 3 bases, and 14 bases lay in between. The CDR3 is CASSHSGGLYEQYF. DNA of the CDR3: TGTGCCAGCAGCCATTCCGGGGGGCTCTACGAGCAGTACTTC.

About this clonotype itself: Since a much larger clone is just one base distant, this may be a read error. The chain recombines TRBV2 with TRBJ2-2, with a possible D match to TRBD1 (6 bases). This CDR3 has 15 residues. Per the germline V gene, CDR1 is SNHLY and CDR2 is FYNNEI. CDR3 loop: CAGSEWVQGSGELFF. CDR3 DNA: TGTGCCGGCAGTGAATGGGTGCAGGGGTCGGGGGAGCTGTTTTTT.

By share, this clonotype ranks as large. V and J are TRBV20-1 and TRBJ1-1; D remains unclear. Trimming took 3 bases from V and 1 from J, leaving 6 bases between them. The CDR3 is 12 residues long. The germline V gene has CDR1 DFQATT and CDR2 SNEGSKA (reference sequence). The CDR3 loop is CSAREWNTEAFF. The CDR3 region has the DNA TGCAGTGCTAGGGAGTGGAACACTGAAGCTTTCTTT.

This chain uses TRBV4-3 with TRBJ2-1; 7 positions agree with TRBD1. The CDR3 is 16 amino acids. Germline V gene sequence: CDR1 LGHNA, CDR2 YSLEER. With 3 bases clipped from V and 7 bases from J, the junction kept 12 bases outside the gene matches. The CDR3 DNA reads as TGCGCCAGCAGCCACCTTGAGGGGGCAGAGTTAAATGAGCAGTTCTTC. This codes for CASSHLEGAELNEQFF.

This clonotype was counted only a few times. The chain combines TRBV12-3 or TRBV12-4 with TRBJ2-6; D gene uncertain. V gave up 6 bases and J gave up 0 bases, with 15 bases separating them. This CDR3 contains 17 residues. This chain's CDR3 is CASSPTWVGSGANVLTF. CDR3 bases: TGTGCCAGCAGCCCGACTTGGGTGGGCTCTGGGGCCAACGTCCTGACTTTC.

In regard to this clonotype: A much larger clonotype is one base distant, so this may be a read error. The rearrangement uses TRBV29-1 and TRBJ2-7; tentative D call: TRBD1 (6 bases). CDR1 and CDR2 (germline): SQVTM, ANQGSEA. The CDR3 extends over 12 amino acids. The germline V and J ends were trimmed by 7 bases and 2 bases, with 12 bases remaining between them. For the CDR3, the DNA is TGCAGCGCTTGGGACATCACCTACGAGCAGTACTTC. Protein product: CSAWDITYEQYF.

This clonotype counts as large (0.1 to 1%). The CDR3 spells CSVEEGREGLAGELFF. CDR3 DNA sequence: TGCAGCGTTGAAGAGGGGCGGGAGGGTCTCGCCGGGGAGCTGTTTTTT. This sequence joins TRBV29-1 and TRBJ2-2; 9 bases are a match to TRBD2. V was clipped by 0 bases and J by 6 bases; unmatched bases: 8. CDR1 SQVTM and CDR2 ANQGSEA come from the germline V gene. CDR3 length: 16 amino acids.

In its sample, this clonotype ranks as medium-sized. V gene TRBV7-9 combines with J gene TRBJ2-7, with D possibly TRBD1 on 6 matching bases. In germline, CDR1 is SEHNR, CDR2 FQNEAQ (reference sequence). The germline V and J ends were trimmed by 5 bases and 1 base, with 9 bases remaining between them. This CDR3 spans 13 amino acids. CDR3 nucleotide sequence: TGTGCCAGCAGCCAGACAGGTTCCTACGAGCAGTACTTC. Translation: CASSQTGSYEQYF.

This clonotype has more than one count but fewer than ten. The chain is built from TRBV7-9 and TRBJ1-5, with D unclear. With 3 bases removed from V and 9 bases from J, the gap between germline ends came to 9 bases. Germline V CDR1 and CDR2: SEHNR, FQNEAQ (reference sequence). This CDR3 is 12 amino acids long. CDR3 bases: TGTGCCAGCAGCTTGGGCCCTGGGCCCCAGCATTTT. Protein sequence: CASSLGPGPQHF.